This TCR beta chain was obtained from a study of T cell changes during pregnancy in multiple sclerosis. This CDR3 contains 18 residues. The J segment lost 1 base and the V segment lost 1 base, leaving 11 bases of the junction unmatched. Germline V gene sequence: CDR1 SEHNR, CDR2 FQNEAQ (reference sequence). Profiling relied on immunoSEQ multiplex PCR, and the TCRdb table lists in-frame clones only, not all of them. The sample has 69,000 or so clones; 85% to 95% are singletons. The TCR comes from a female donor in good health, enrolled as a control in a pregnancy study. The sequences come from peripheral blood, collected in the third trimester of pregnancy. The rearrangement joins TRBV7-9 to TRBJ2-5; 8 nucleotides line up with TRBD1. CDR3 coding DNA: TGTGCCAGCAGCTTAGAGGCCGGACCGACAGGGGTCCAAGAGACCCAGTACTTC. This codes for CASSLEAGPTGVQETQYF.